Described below is a single T cell receptor beta chain sequence and its context. TCRdb's copy holds only in-frame clones and misses some; the assay was immunoSEQ multiplex PCR. The sample carries fewer than 500,000 clones, approximately 92% recorded once. This entry comes from a study of control samples from healthy donors and cancer patients. The CDR3 sequence is 14 residues long. Germline V gene sequence: CDR1 SEHNR, CDR2 FQNEAQ (reference sequence). Losses at the gene ends were 3 bases for V and 2 bases for J; bases not matched to a gene: 4. The sample consisted of PBMCs. The V and J genes are TRBV7-9 and TRBJ2-7, with 7 bases identical to TRBD2. The source is a man in his forties with head and neck cancer. CDR3 region: CASSFMAGAYEQYF. The CDR3 bases are TGTGCCAGCAGCTTTATGGCGGGGGCCTACGAGCAGTACTTC.